This T cell receptor (beta chain) was identified in a study of T-cell memory formation after mild COVID-19. General study results and limits: CD4/CD8 balance characterized clones contracting day 15 to 85, and CD4+ skew characterized later expanders. Memory cells collected pre-infection included some clones that later responded, suggesting cross-reactive memory joined.

Researchers used 5'RACE with constant-segment primers to make TCR alpha and TCR beta cDNA libraries that carry sample barcodes and UMIs. One entry per CDR3 protein results from TCRdb running MiXCR on the 5' RACE reads. The data show approximately 400,000 distinct CDR3 sequences, roughly a quarter seen once. A remark on this clonotype: The antigen remains undetermined.

Deletions cut 7 bases from V and 1 base from J, with 17 bases between. CDR1 is SQVTM and CDR2 is ANQGSEA in the germline V gene. There are 15 residues in the CDR3. Sequencing was carried out using PBMCs or a T cell subset sorted from them (not recorded which). The V call is TRBV29-1, the J call TRBJ2-1; D gene ambiguous. The receptor's source is an adult woman who had mild COVID-19 (a few samples of this study predate the infection). Cell type and time point are not known. The CDR3 sequence: CSALMGILSYNEQFF. CDR3 DNA: TGCAGCGCCCTCATGGGGATACTATCCTACAATGAGCAGTTCTTC.